Listed below are T cell receptor beta chains from one sample, sequenced in a study of circulating tumor DNA in untreated peripheral T-cell lymphoma. Measured with immunoSEQ multiplex PCR; TCRdb has only the in-frame clones, and not every one. The sample holds around 6,300 clones, less than 70% seen once. The sequenced sample consisted of tumor tissue. Receptors were obtained from a human donor with peripheral T-cell lymphoma. Each CDR3 is given with its conserved first and last residue. D genes are given only for firm matches. Part of the rows lack a size; the others show once, few, many or a class for expanded clones.

J gene: TRBJ1-1; V gene: TRBV19; D gene: -; clone size: few; CDR3 protein: CASSIRHADTEAFF; CDR3 DNA: TGTGCCAGTAGTATTAGACATGCGGACACTGAAGCTTTCTTT
J gene: TRBJ1-2; V gene: TRBV6-8; D gene: -; clone size: -; CDR3 protein: CASSYGGNRGYTF; CDR3 DNA: TGTGCCAGCAGTTACGGGGGGAATCGTGGCTACACCTTC
J gene: TRBJ1-5; V gene: TRBV29-1; D gene: -; clone size: few; CDR3 protein: CSVEGREGQPQHF; CDR3 DNA: TGCAGCGTTGAAGGACGGGAGGGTCAGCCCCAGCATTTT
J gene: TRBJ1-5; V gene: TRBV2; D gene: -; clone size: -; CDR3 protein: CASSLGGVDNQPQHF; CDR3 DNA: TGTGCCAGCAGTCTAGGGGGAGTCGACAATCAGCCCCAGCATTTT
J gene: TRBJ1-4; V gene: TRBV6-8; D gene: TRBD1; clone size: few; CDR3 protein: CASSYRGTNEKLFF; CDR3 DNA: TGTGCCAGCAGCTACAGGGGAACTAATGAAAAACTGTTTTTT
J gene: TRBJ2-3; V gene: TRBV29-1; D gene: -; clone size: few; CDR3 protein: CSAGRAASTDTQYF; CDR3 DNA: TGCAGCGCCGGTAGGGCAGCTAGCACAGATACGCAGTATTTT
J gene: TRBJ2-1; V gene: TRBV30; D gene: -; clone size: -; CDR3 protein: CAWRSRGFRNEQFF; CDR3 DNA: TGTGCCTGGAGGAGTAGGGGGTTTCGAAATGAGCAGTTCTTC
J gene: TRBJ2-4; V gene: TRBV29-1; D gene: TRBD2; clone size: -; CDR3 protein: CSAIRGTINIQYF; CDR3 DNA: TGCAGCGCTATCCGGGGGACTATTAACATTCAGTACTTC
J gene: TRBJ2-1; V gene: TRBV10-3; D gene: TRBD2; clone size: -; CDR3 protein: CASSSGGADSYNEQFF; CDR3 DNA: TGTGCCAGTAGTAGCGGGGGGGCCGACTCCTACAATGAGCAGTTCTTC
J gene: TRBJ2-3; V gene: TRBV7-7; D gene: -; clone size: -; CDR3 protein: CASSLVGGQGTDTQYF; CDR3 DNA: TGTGCCAGCAGCTTGGTTGGGGGCCAGGGGACAGATACGCAGTATTTT
J gene: TRBJ2-3; V gene: TRBV18; D gene: -; clone size: -; CDR3 protein: CTSSPEATDTQYF; CDR3 DNA: TGTACCAGCTCACCAGAAGCCACAGATACGCAGTATTTT
J gene: TRBJ2-2; V gene: TRBV5-1; D gene: TRBD1; clone size: once; CDR3 protein: CASSLAWSGTANTGELFF; CDR3 DNA: TGCGCCAGCAGCTTGGCTTGGTCCGGGACAGCTAACACCGGGGAGCTGTTTTTT
J gene: TRBJ1-3; V gene: TRBV27; D gene: -; clone size: -; CDR3 protein: CASSLTIGNTIYF; CDR3 DNA: TGTGCCAGCAGTTTAACGATCGGAAACACCATATATTTT
J gene: TRBJ2-2; V gene: TRBV11-3; D gene: -; clone size: -; CDR3 protein: CASLKGPNTGELFF; CDR3 DNA: TGTGCCAGCTTAAAGGGGCCGAACACCGGGGAGCTGTTTTTT
J gene: TRBJ1-5; V gene: TRBV30; D gene: -; clone size: -; CDR3 protein: CAWRPPVSPYQPQHF; CDR3 DNA: TGTGCCTGGAGGCCCCCGGTCTCTCCCTATCAGCCCCAGCATTTT
J gene: TRBJ1-1; V gene: TRBV11-3; D gene: TRBD1; clone size: -; CDR3 protein: CASSLGGGIGTEAFF; CDR3 DNA: TGTGCCAGCAGCTTGGGAGGGGGCATTGGCACTGAAGCTTTCTTT
J gene: TRBJ2-7; V gene: TRBV29-1; D gene: TRBD2; clone size: -; CDR3 protein: CSVVGTSGSVNEQYF; CDR3 DNA: TGCAGCGTTGTCGGGACTAGCGGGAGTGTCAACGAGCAGTACTTC
J gene: TRBJ2-5; V gene: TRBV29-1; D gene: -; clone size: -; CDR3 protein: CSGSEGRETQYF; CDR3 DNA: TGCAGCGGATCGGAAGGCAGAGAGACCCAGTACTTC
J gene: TRBJ2-3; V gene: TRBV5-1; D gene: -; clone size: -; CDR3 protein: CASSLLGRRSTDTQYF; CDR3 DNA: TGCGCCAGCAGCTTGCTGGGCAGGAGAAGCACAGATACGCAGTATTTT
J gene: TRBJ2-7; V gene: TRBV1; D gene: -; clone size: few; CDR3 protein: CASSRGLAGGFYEQYF; CDR3 DNA: TGCGCCAGCAGCCGTGGACTAGCGGGAGGATTCTACGAGCAGTACTTC
J gene: TRBJ2-5; V gene: TRBV14; D gene: -; clone size: -; CDR3 protein: CASSQGISGGQETQYF; CDR3 DNA: TGTGCCAGCAGCCAAGGGATAAGTGGAGGGCAAGAGACCCAGTACTTC
J gene: TRBJ1-1; V gene: TRBV18; D gene: -; clone size: -; CDR3 protein: CTSSYQHTEAFF; CDR3 DNA: TGTACCAGCTCATACCAGCACACTGAAGCTTTCTTT
J gene: TRBJ2-4; V gene: TRBV18; D gene: TRBD1; clone size: -; CDR3 protein: CASSPRDRADIQYF; CDR3 DNA: TGTGCCAGCTCGCCCCGGGACAGGGCTGACATTCAGTACTTC
J gene: TRBJ1-3; V gene: TRBV9; D gene: TRBD1; clone size: -; CDR3 protein: CASSVDRQGLDTIYF; CDR3 DNA: TGTGCCAGCAGCGTAGATCGACAGGGACTAGACACCATATATTTT
J gene: TRBJ2-7; V gene: TRBV7-5; D gene: -; clone size: -; CDR3 protein: CASSLVAGGTEQYF; CDR3 DNA: -
J gene: TRBJ2-5; V gene: TRBV6-8; D gene: TRBD1; clone size: once; CDR3 protein: CASSQSQATQGETQYF; CDR3 DNA: TGTGCCAGCAGTCAGAGCCAGGCCACACAGGGGGAGACCCAGTACTTC
J gene: TRBJ2-5; V gene: TRBV11-3; D gene: TRBD2; clone size: once; CDR3 protein: CASSLGLAGPQTQYF; CDR3 DNA: TGTGCCAGCAGCTTGGGACTAGCGGGGCCCCAGACCCAGTACTTC
J gene: TRBJ1-4; V gene: TRBV14; D gene: -; clone size: few; CDR3 protein: CASSQGSWGPDNEKLFF; CDR3 DNA: TGTGCCAGCAGCCAGGGAAGTTGGGGGCCAGATAATGAAAAACTGTTTTTT
J gene: TRBJ2-2; V gene: TRBV11-3; D gene: -; clone size: -; CDR3 protein: CASSLHRAKTGELFF; CDR3 DNA: TGTGCCAGCAGCCTCCATAGGGCGAAAACCGGGGAGCTGTTTTTT
J gene: TRBJ1-5; V gene: TRBV11-3; D gene: -; clone size: few; CDR3 protein: CASSFTLAGNQPQHF; CDR3 DNA: TGTGCCAGCAGCTTTACTCTGGCAGGGAACCAGCCCCAGCATTTT
J gene: TRBJ2-7; V gene: TRBV30; D gene: -; clone size: -; CDR3 protein: CAWSGRLSPYEQYF; CDR3 DNA: TGTGCCTGGAGCGGGCGACTATCACCCTACGAGCAGTACTTC
J gene: TRBJ2-5; V gene: TRBV11-3; D gene: -; clone size: -; CDR3 protein: CASSLVSGTQETQYF; CDR3 DNA: TGTGCCAGCAGCTTAGTTTCCGGGACCCAAGAGACCCAGTACTTC
J gene: TRBJ1-4; V gene: TRBV29-1; D gene: -; clone size: few; CDR3 protein: CSAQTGTNEKLFF; CDR3 DNA: TGCAGCGCTCAGACAGGAACTAATGAAAAACTGTTTTTT
J gene: TRBJ2-7; V gene: TRBV6-8; D gene: -; clone size: -; CDR3 protein: CASSALGRLKEQYF; CDR3 DNA: TGTGCCAGCAGCGCCCTCGGACGGTTGAAAGAGCAGTACTTC
J gene: TRBJ2-3; V gene: TRBV28; D gene: -; clone size: -; CDR3 protein: CASSHRAQRLDTQYF; CDR3 DNA: TGTGCCAGCAGTCACCGGGCCCAAAGATTGGATACGCAGTATTTT
J gene: TRBJ2-3; V gene: TRBV30; D gene: -; clone size: few; CDR3 protein: CAWRQRTDTQYF; CDR3 DNA: TGTGCCTGGAGACAACGGACAGATACGCAGTATTTT
J gene: TRBJ2-1; V gene: TRBV29-1; D gene: -; clone size: -; CDR3 protein: CSVEARGSYNEQFF; CDR3 DNA: TGCAGCGTTGAAGCCAGGGGTTCTTACAATGAGCAGTTCTTC